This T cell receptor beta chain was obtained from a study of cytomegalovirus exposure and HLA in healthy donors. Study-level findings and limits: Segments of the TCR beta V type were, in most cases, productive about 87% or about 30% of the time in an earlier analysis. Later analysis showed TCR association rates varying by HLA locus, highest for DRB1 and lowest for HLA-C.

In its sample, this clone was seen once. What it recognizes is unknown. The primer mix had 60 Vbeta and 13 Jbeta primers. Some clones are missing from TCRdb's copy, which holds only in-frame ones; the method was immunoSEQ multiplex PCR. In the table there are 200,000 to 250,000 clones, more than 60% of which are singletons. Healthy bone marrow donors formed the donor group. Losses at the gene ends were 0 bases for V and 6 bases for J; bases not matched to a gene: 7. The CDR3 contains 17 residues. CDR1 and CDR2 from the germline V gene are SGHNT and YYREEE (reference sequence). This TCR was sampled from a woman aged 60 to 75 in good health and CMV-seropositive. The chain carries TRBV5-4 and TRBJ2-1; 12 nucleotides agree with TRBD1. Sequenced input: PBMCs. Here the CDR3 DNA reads TGTGCCAGCAGCTTGGGACCCGGGACAGGGGGCGTCAATGAGCAGTTCTTC. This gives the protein CASSLGPGTGGVNEQFF.